These 27 T cell receptor beta chains were all obtained from the same sample, sequenced in a study of blood T cell repertoires in COVID-19 (dated by TCRdb to 2020 to 2022). Receptor amplification or capture employed the immunoSEQ multiplex PCR assay. What TCRdb holds here is the immuneACCESS table cut down to in-frame rearrangements. Part of the clones is not present; checked against another copy, under half of the missing clones reflect an unresolved V gene, and the others are unexplained. This sample lists roughly 570,000 clones; around nine tenths were detected once. Together, the top ten hold under 8.5% of the sample. Sequenced: peripheral blood. These receptors were collected from a woman aged 45 to 65 with COVID-19, enrolled during active disease.

The chain joins TRBV19 to TRBJ1-2; D possibly corresponds to TRBD1 (6 bases). There are 12 residues in the CDR3. The V end was cut by 9 bases, the J end by 8 bases, with 16 bases between. Germline CDR1 and CDR2: LNHDA and SQIVND (reference sequence). CDR3 residues: CARDGQPWGYTF. The CDR3 nucleotides are TGTGCCAGAGACGGACAGCCTTGGGGCTACACCTTC.

The chain has TRBV6-5 and TRBJ1-2; 7 bases align to TRBD1. J gave up 8 bases and V 6 bases, and 6 bases lay outside the gene matches. Germline CDR1 MNHEY, CDR2 SVGAGI. This CDR3 has 12 residues. Here the CDR3 DNA reads TGTGCCAGCAGCGACAGGGTTATGGGCTACACCTTC. It yields the protein CASSDRVMGYTF.

V usage is TRBV7-2 and J usage is TRBJ2-7; TRBD1 matches 9 bases. Germline V gives CDR1 SGHTA, CDR2 FQGNSA. CDR3 length: 15 amino acids. With V trimmed by 5 bases and J by 7 bases, 12 bases remained unmatched. The CDR3 protein is CASSPTGQGREEQYF. CDR3 in DNA: TGTGCCAGCAGCCCCACGGGACAGGGAAGAGAGGAGCAGTACTTC.

The V and J genes are TRBV6-5 and TRBJ1-1, with a weak D call TRBD1 (6 bases). With 11 bases removed from V and 11 bases from J, the gap between germline ends came to 18 bases. This CDR3 is 11 amino acids long. CDR1 and CDR2 (germline): MNHEY, SVGAGI. The CDR3 here is CAAGGTTAAFF. In nucleotides, the CDR3 is TGTGCCGCGGGGGGGACAACGGCGGCTTTCTTT.

J is TRBJ1-2 and V is TRBV4-1; D unresolved. Per germline, CDR1 MGHRA and CDR2 YSYEKL. CDR3 length equals 13 residues. Trimming removed 4 bases from V and 8 bases from J, with 14 bases in between. The CDR3 DNA sequence: TGCGCCAGCAGCCTCTGGAGCTCCCAAGGCTACACCTTC. Translating gives CASSLWSSQGYTF.

The V and J genes are TRBV10-3 and TRBJ1-6; D not certain. Trimming took off 2 bases at V and 8 bases at J, with 13 bases between the two ends. This CDR3 has 15 residues. Looked up from germline, CDR1 is ENHRY and CDR2 is SYGVKD. CDR3 amino acids: CAISEDVRADSPLHF. The CDR3 region has the DNA TGTGCCATCAGTGAGGATGTGAGGGCGGATTCACCCCTCCACTTT.

CDR3 sequence: CATRMDREGTDTQYF. The CDR3 DNA reads as TGTGCCACCAGGATGGACAGGGAGGGCACAGATACGCAGTATTTT. This rearrangement joins TRBV15 to TRBJ2-3; 8 bases are shared with TRBD1. In germline, CDR1 is LNHNV, CDR2 YYDKDF (reference sequence). The CDR3 extends over 15 amino acids. Trimming cost V 6 bases and J 1 base; bases outside gene matches: 6.

This clone was counted a single time. This rearrangement joins TRBV18 to TRBJ1-4, with 9 positions matching TRBD1. The CDR3 consists of 19 residues. CDR1 is KGHSH, CDR2 LQKENI, per germline. V lost 4 bases, J lost 7 bases, and 19 bases stayed unmatched. DNA of the CDR3: TGTGCCAGCTCACTACAGACAGGGGGTCTTAGACCTCTTGGTGAAAAACTGTTTTTT. Amino acids: CASSLQTGGLRPLGEKLFF.

The V and J genes are TRBV28 and TRBJ2-1; TRBD1 agrees at 12 bases. The V gene's germline CDR1 is MDHEN and CDR2 SYDVKM. This CDR3 has 19 amino acids. With V trimmed by 4 bases and J by 2 bases, 12 bases remained unmatched. CDR3 coding DNA: TGTGCCAGCAGTTCATTCCGGGACAGGGGGCGACTCGCCTACAATGAGCAGTTCTTC. Its protein product is CASSSFRDRGRLAYNEQFF.

This chain joins TRBV5-1 and TRBJ1-1; D is possibly TRBD1 (5 bases). Germline lookup yields CDR1 SGHRS and CDR2 YFSETQ. Trimming cost V 2 bases and J 0 bases, with 8 bases left between them. The CDR3 has 14 amino acids. The CDR3 nucleotides are TGCGCCAGCAGCTTAGCACAGGTGAACACTGAAGCTTTCTTT. It codes for CASSLAQVNTEAFF. Full variable domain (missing parts from reference TRBV5-1 and TRBJ1-1): KAGVTQTPRYLIKTRGQQVTLSCSPISGHRSVSWYQQTPGQGLQFLFEYFSETQRNKGNFPGRFSGRQFSNSRSEMNVSTLELGDSALYLCASSLAQVNTEAFFGQGTRLTVV.

The chain uses TRBV6-5 and TRBJ1-1; tentative D call: TRBD1 (5 bases). V lost 11 bases to trimming and J lost 0 bases, with 13 bases between them. Germline CDR1 and CDR2: MNHEY and SVGAGI. This CDR3 spans 13 amino acids. The CDR3 DNA sequence: TGTGCCGCTAGGGGATCCCTGAACACTGAAGCTTTCTTT. It is translated as CAARGSLNTEAFF.

Note on this clone: Other DNA sequences in this specimen translate into the identical CDR3. The genes are TRBV9 and TRBJ1-1; possibly TRBD1 for D (5 bases). V dropped 0 bases and J dropped 4 bases, with 10 bases sitting between them. Germline V gene data show CDR1 as SGDLS and CDR2 as YYNGEE. The CDR3 spans 14 residues. CDR3 sequence: CASSVGQGGTEAFF. As DNA, the CDR3 is TGTGCCAGCAGCGTAGGTCAGGGTGGCACTGAAGCTTTCTTT.

The table lists this clone with a few counts. The chain has TRBV5-4 and TRBJ2-7; 8 nucleotides agree with TRBD2. The CDR3 runs to 14 residues. With 4 bases clipped from V and 4 bases from J, the junction kept 7 bases outside the gene matches. Per the germline V gene, CDR1 is SGHNT and CDR2 is YYREEE (reference sequence). The CDR3 DNA reads TGTGCCAGCAGCCCGGGGGGGAAACCGTACGAGCAGTACTTC. Its protein product is CASSPGGKPYEQYF.

Here the CDR3 reads CSAKGQVEAFF. DNA of the CDR3: TGCAGTGCCAAAGGACAGGTTGAAGCTTTCTTT. The chain couples TRBV20-1 to TRBJ1-1; 7 bases match TRBD1. V lost 6 bases, J lost 7 bases, and 5 bases stayed unmatched. The CDR3 is made up of 11 amino acids. CDR1 is DFQATT, CDR2 SNEGSKA, per germline (reference sequence).

The V and J genes are TRBV28 and TRBJ1-4; D is uncertain. Trimming removed 8 bases from V and 8 bases from J, with 18 bases in between. This CDR3 is built from 14 residues. Germline CDR1 is MDHEN and CDR2 is SYDVKM. The CDR3 sequence: CASGEGLGREKLFF. CDR3 bases: TGTGCCAGCGGTGAGGGTTTGGGTAGAGAAAAACTGTTTTTT.

V usage is TRBV5-4 and J usage is TRBJ2-2, with D possibly matching TRBD1 (5 bases). This CDR3 is built from 12 residues. V gave up 0 bases and J gave up 13 bases, with 10 bases separating them. CDR1 is SGHNT, CDR2 YYREEE, per germline (reference sequence). The CDR3 DNA reads as TGTGCCAGCAGCTTGGGGAGCCAGGGGCTGTTTTTT. Translated, it gives CASSLGSQGLFF.

On this clone itself: A read error may produce the germline difference seen at one junction end. The chain joins TRBV19 to TRBJ1-5, with 7 bases lining up with TRBD1. This CDR3 has 18 amino acids. In germline, CDR1 is LNHDA, CDR2 SQIVND (reference sequence). The CDR3 region is CASSSIIQGTPSTQPQHF. Written as DNA, the CDR3 is TGTGCCAGTAGCAGTATTATACAGGGGACTCCCAGCACTCAGCCCCAGCATTTT.

The chain joins TRBV5-1 to TRBJ2-1; 13 positions match TRBD2. CDR1 and CDR2 from the germline V gene are SGHRS and YFSETQ. The CDR3 length is 18 residues. The V segment lost 3 bases and the J segment 0 bases; nucleotides outside the gene matches: 6. The CDR3 here is CASSYGLAGDPSYNEQFF. CDR3 DNA sequence: TGCGCCAGCAGCTACGGACTAGCGGGGGACCCCTCCTACAATGAGCAGTTCTTC.

This clone occurred a few times. V usage is TRBV2 and J usage is TRBJ1-1, with 7 bases matching TRBD1. There are 11 residues in the CDR3. Trimming removed 6 bases from V and 7 bases from J; junction bases left unmatched: 2. Per germline, CDR1 SNHLY and CDR2 FYNNEI. CDR3 in DNA: TGTGCCAGCAGAGACAGGGTTGAAGCTTTCTTT. Its protein is CASRDRVEAFF.

The genes are TRBV25-1 and TRBJ1-3, with D unresolved. Germline values: CDR1 MGHDK, CDR2 SYGVNS. V was trimmed by 4 bases and J by 4 bases, leaving 17 bases between them. This CDR3 has 16 residues. The DNA for the CDR3 is TGTGCCAGCAGTGCCTTCCAGGACGGGAGCGGAAACACCATATATTTT. The encoded protein is CASSAFQDGSGNTIYF.

This clone was counted between two and nine times. DNA of the CDR3: TGTGCCAGCCGACCGGGACAGGGGCTCCATCAGCCCCAGCATTTT. Translation gives CASRPGQGLHQPQHF. This chain connects TRBV28 to TRBJ1-5; 10 bases line up with TRBD1. The germline V gene encodes CDR1 MDHEN and CDR2 SYDVKM. V shed 8 bases, J shed 5 bases, and the junction held 9 bases outside the gene matches. The CDR3 consists of 15 residues.

This rearrangement joins TRBV5-1 to TRBJ2-1, with 10 bases identical to TRBD2. Germline V gives CDR1 SGHRS, CDR2 YFSETQ. The junction had 10 bases not matched to a gene; V was cut back by 6 bases and J by 10 bases. CDR3 length: 14 amino acids. The CDR3 is CASTYSSGGREQFF. In nucleotides, the CDR3 is TGCGCCAGCACCTACTCTAGCGGGGGACGCGAGCAGTTCTTC.

The chain is built from TRBV6-1 and TRBJ1-3; TRBD1 matches at 7 bases. Germline values: CDR1 MNHNS, CDR2 SASEGT. J was trimmed by 3 bases and V by 0 bases; bases with no gene match: 8. This CDR3 has 17 residues. The CDR3 loop is CASSEAFRQGVGNTIYF. DNA of the CDR3: TGTGCCAGCAGTGAAGCATTTCGGCAGGGGGTTGGAAACACCATATATTTT.

About this clone itself: The same CDR3 is also encoded by other DNA sequences in this sample. The chain is built from TRBV6-1 and TRBJ1-2; TRBD1 is a possible D gene (5 bases). V was pared by 3 bases and J by 4 bases, with 9 bases between. The CDR3 loop spans 13 amino acids. CDR1 and CDR2 (germline): MNHNS, SASEGT. CDR3 coding DNA: TGTGCCAGCAGTGAGGGGGGTGGCTATGGCTACACCTTC. Its translation is CASSEGGGYGYTF.

The chain carries TRBV19 and TRBJ1-2, with D possibly matching TRBD1 (5 bases). Trimming removed 5 bases from V and 6 bases from J, with 16 bases in between. CDR3 length: 14 residues. The V gene's germline CDR1 is LNHDA and CDR2 SQIVND (reference sequence). CDR3 loop: CASSYGTPGHGYTF. CDR3 sequence (DNA): TGTGCCAGTAGTTACGGGACTCCTGGACATGGCTACACCTTC.

The chain is built from TRBV29-1 and TRBJ2-7, with a tentative D call TRBD1 (6 bases). Trimming left V 8 bases short and J 3 bases short, with 26 bases between. Germline CDR1 is SQVTM and CDR2 is ANQGSEA. This CDR3 comprises 16 residues. The CDR3 DNA is TGCAGCTCTTCTCCTCCCTTGGCAGGGGTGAACTACGAGCAGTACTTC. Translated: CSSSPPLAGVNYEQYF.

This chain uses TRBV6-5 with TRBJ2-7; 7 nucleotides line up with TRBD1. Germline values: CDR1 MNHEY, CDR2 SVGAGI. This CDR3 has 13 amino acids. V gave up 7 bases and J gave up 5 bases; unmatched junction bases: 8. This CDR3 reads CASISGGSHEQYF. The CDR3 DNA sequence: TGTGCCAGCATTTCAGGGGGAAGCCACGAGCAGTACTTC.